These T cell receptor beta chains were read from a single sample in a study of spatial heterogeneity in lung cancer. TCRdb re-analysed the 5' RACE reads in MiXCR, keeping a single row per CDR3 protein. Of under 8,500 distinct CDR3 sequences listed, approximately 5% are singletons. Sequencing used normal lung tissue next to the tumor, obtained at surgery. These receptor sequences come from a female donor with early-stage non-small cell lung cancer. Each CDR3 is given with its conserved first and last residue. A D gene is named only where the DNA matches it firmly. Expanded clones are given a class, and other clones once, few, many or no size at all.

abundance	v_gene	d_gene	len	j_gene	CDR3aa	CDR3nt
medium-sized	TRBV11-2	.	15	TRBJ2-1	CASSGGQLTYNEQFF	TGTGCCAGCAGCGGAGGACAGCTAACCTACAATGAGCAGTTCTTC
medium-sized	TRBV29-1	.	14	TRBJ1-2	CSAGFGGSNYGYTF	TGCAGCGCCGGGTTCGGGGGATCTAACTATGGCTACACCTTC
many	TRBV7-9	.	14	TRBJ1-5	CASSLEGINQPQHF	TGTGCCAGCAGCTTAGAGGGGATCAATCAGCCCCAGCATTTT
many	TRBV9	.	15	TRBJ2-1	CASTVSGSSYNEQFF	TGTGCCAGCACCGTTAGCGGAAGCTCCTACAATGAGCAGTTCTTC
many	TRBV5-1	TRBD1	17	TRBJ2-7	CASSQADPGQGSDEQYF	TGCGCCAGCAGCCAGGCGGACCCGGGACAGGGTAGTGACGAGCAGTACTTC
medium-sized	TRBV29-1	.	12	TRBJ1-4	CSVGYMGEKLFF	TGCAGCGTTGGGTACATGGGTGAAAAACTGTTTTTT
many	TRBV7-3	TRBD2	16	TRBJ2-1	CASSLTAGESYNEQFF	TGTGCCAGCAGCTTAACGGCGGGAGAATCCTACAATGAGCAGTTCTTC
medium-sized	TRBV9	.	16	TRBJ2-1	CASSVGGSGSYNEQFF	TGTGCCAGCAGCGTAGGGGGTAGCGGCTCCTACAATGAGCAGTTCTTC
many	TRBV19	.	11	TRBJ1-1	CASGSVEGAFF	TGTGCCTCCGGTTCCGTTGAAGGCGCTTTCTTT
.	TRBV5-1	.	15	TRBJ1-1	CASSLGGVMNTEAFF	TGCGCCAGCAGCTTGGGCGGGGTCATGAACACTGAAGCTTTCTTT
.	TRBV20-1	.	12	TRBJ2-7	CSASTSAYEQYF	TGCAGTGCCTCCACTAGTGCCTACGAGCAGTACTTC
medium-sized	TRBV29-1	.	12	TRBJ1-5	CSVVQGNQPQHF	TGCAGCGTTGTCCAGGGCAATCAGCCCCAGCATTTT
many	TRBV7-9	TRBD1	17	TRBJ1-1	CASSSWGQGQSNTEAFF	TGTGCCAGCAGCTCTTGGGGACAGGGACAGTCGAACACTGAAGCTTTCTTT
.	TRBV4-1	TRBD1	14	TRBJ1-1	CASSLQGVETEAFF	TGCGCCAGCAGCCTGCAGGGGGTGGAGACTGAAGCTTTCTTT
.	TRBV28	.	12	TRBJ2-7	CASTRGDYEQYF	TGTGCCAGCACAAGGGGTGACTACGAGCAGTACTTC
many	TRBV7-2	.	12	TRBJ1-6	CAIIEGNSPLHF	TGTGCCATCATTGAGGGAAATTCACCCCTCCACTTT
.	TRBV29-1	.	11	TRBJ1-1	CSVPAHTEAFF	TGCAGCGTTCCGGCCCACACTGAAGCTTTCTTT
many	TRBV27	.	16	TRBJ2-3	CASSLFTGLEADTQYF	TGTGCCAGCAGCCTCTTTACAGGACTGGAGGCAGATACGCAGTATTTT
medium-sized	TRBV27	TRBD2	15	TRBJ2-7	CASSGRTSARDEQYF	TGTGCCAGCAGTGGGCGGACTAGCGCCCGAGACGAGCAGTACTTC
.	TRBV5-1	.	13	TRBJ2-1	CASSSDPNNEQFF	TGCGCCAGCAGTTCAGACCCGAACAATGAGCAGTTCTTC
.	TRBV4-2	TRBD2	19	TRBJ2-3	CASSPFRTSGSSGTDTQYF	TGTGCCAGCAGCCCTTTTCGGACTAGCGGCTCGAGCGGCACAGATACGCAGTATTTT
large	TRBV10-3	.	14	TRBJ2-1	CAINDLGPNNEQFF	TGTGCCATCAATGACTTGGGACCAAACAATGAGCAGTTCTTC
once	TRBV7-3	TRBD2	16	TRBJ2-5	CASSLKAGGPSETQYF	TGTGCCAGCAGCTTAAAAGCGGGAGGGCCGAGTGAGACCCAGTACTTC
.	TRBV20-1	.	15	TRBJ2-1	CSASRPADTYNEQFF	TGCAGTGCTAGTCGTCCAGCGGACACCTACAATGAGCAGTTCTTC
few	TRBV9	.	15	TRBJ2-1	CASTPPRGSYNEQFF	TGTGCCAGCACGCCGCCGAGGGGCTCCTACAATGAGCAGTTCTTC
medium-sized	TRBV20-1	.	13	TRBJ2-7	CSARGSAGYEQYF	TGCAGTGCTAGGGGCAGCGCGGGGTACGAGCAGTACTTC
medium-sized	TRBV6-1	TRBD2	15	TRBJ2-5	CASSLTSGIRETQYF	TGTGCCAGCAGTTTGACTAGCGGGATTCGGGAGACCCAGTACTTC